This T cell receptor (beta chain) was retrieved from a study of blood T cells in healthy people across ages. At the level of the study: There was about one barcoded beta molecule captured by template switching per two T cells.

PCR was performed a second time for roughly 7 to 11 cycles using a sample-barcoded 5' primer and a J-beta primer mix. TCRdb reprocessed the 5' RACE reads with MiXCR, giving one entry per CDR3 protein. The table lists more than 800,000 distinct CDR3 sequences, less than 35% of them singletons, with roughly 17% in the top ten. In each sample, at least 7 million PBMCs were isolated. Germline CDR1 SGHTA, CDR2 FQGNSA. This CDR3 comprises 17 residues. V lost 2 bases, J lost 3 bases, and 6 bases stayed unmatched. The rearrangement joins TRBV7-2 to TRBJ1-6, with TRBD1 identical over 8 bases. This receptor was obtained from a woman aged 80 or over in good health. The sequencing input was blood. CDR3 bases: TGTGCCAGCAGCTTAAACAGGGGGTATCTCTATAATTCACCCCTCCACTTT. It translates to CASSLNRGYLYNSPLHF.